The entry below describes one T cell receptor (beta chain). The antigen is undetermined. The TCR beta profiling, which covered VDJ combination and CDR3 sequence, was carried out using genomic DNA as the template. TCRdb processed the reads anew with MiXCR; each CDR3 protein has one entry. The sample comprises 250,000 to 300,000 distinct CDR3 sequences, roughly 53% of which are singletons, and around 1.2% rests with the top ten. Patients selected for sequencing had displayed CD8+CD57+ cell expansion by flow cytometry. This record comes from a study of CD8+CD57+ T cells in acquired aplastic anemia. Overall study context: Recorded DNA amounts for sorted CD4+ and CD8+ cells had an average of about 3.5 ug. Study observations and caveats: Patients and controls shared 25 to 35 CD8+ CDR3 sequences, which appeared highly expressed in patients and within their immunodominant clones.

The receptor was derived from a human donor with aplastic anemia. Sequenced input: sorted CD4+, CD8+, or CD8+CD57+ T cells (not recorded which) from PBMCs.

In DNA, the CDR3 is TGTGCCAGCAGTTGGGCTAGCGGATACGAGCAGTACTTC. Translated, it gives CASSWASGYEQYF. J is TRBJ2-7 and V is TRBV2; TRBD2 matches 7 bases. With 5 bases clipped from V and 4 bases from J, the junction kept 5 bases outside the gene matches. The CDR3 extends over 13 amino acids. CDR1 is SNHLY, CDR2 FYNNEI, per germline. Drawing the rest from reference TRBV2 and TRBJ2-7, the complete variable domain is EPEVTQTPSHQVTQMGQEVILRCVPISNHLYFYWYRQILGQKVEFLVSFYNNEISEKSEIFDDQFSVERPDGSNFTLKIRSTKLEDSAMYFCASSWASGYEQYFGPGTRLTVT.